This TCR beta chain came from a study of blood T cell repertoires in COVID-19. Repertoires were generated with immunoSEQ multiplex PCR, while TCRdb's copy carries only in-frame clones and drops some. The table lists a few hundred thousand clones, around 81% of them singletons. The CDR3 length is 15 residues. Losses at the gene ends were 2 bases for V and 3 bases for J; bases not matched to a gene: 4. Germline CDR1 reads SGHTA; CDR2 reads FQGTGA. This clonotype was obtained from a woman between 55 and 75 years old with acute or convalescent COVID-19. Sequencing input: peripheral blood. V usage is TRBV7-3 and J usage is TRBJ2-3; 8 nucleotides line up with TRBD2. The CDR3 DNA sequence: TGTGCCAGCAGCTTAGGGCGGGGGGTAACAGATACGCAGTATTTT. This gives the protein CASSLGRGVTDTQYF.